Here is one T cell receptor (beta chain) with its context. The antigen this receptor binds is unknown. Base qualities are not provided; no much larger clone lies one nucleotide away. The library was prepared using the immunoSEQ multiplex PCR assay. Sourced from immuneACCESS, this table was stored by TCRdb with only in-frame sequences that have V and J called. A share of the clones is absent; for the studies checked, an unresolved V gene accounts for under half, and the remainder has no known explanation. For this sample the table gives 95,000 to 100,000 clones, of which around 92% were detected only once. The top ten hold 2.5% to 3.5% of the sample. The entry originates in a study of T cell changes during pregnancy in multiple sclerosis (dated by TCRdb to about 2019). Turning to the overall study: In women with multiple sclerosis, the researchers looked at how the T cell repertoire shifted as pregnancy progressed.

From cysteine to phenylalanine, the CDR3 is 16 amino acids long. Here the CDR3 DNA is all that survives: 48 bases in frame from base 1. The germline V gene gives CDR1 as SGHRS and CDR2 as YFSETQ. Clipping removes 3 bases from V and 5 bases from J, with 11 as the unmatched junction base count. This material consisted of peripheral blood, taken in the second trimester of pregnancy. This clonotype was sampled from a female donor with multiple sclerosis, enrolled in a pregnancy study. This chain is built from TRBV5-1 and TRBJ2-5; TRBD2 matches 9 bases in the middle. The nucleotides read TGCGCCAGCAGCTCCAGCGGGGGGTCGGTTCTTGAGACCCAGTACTTC. This sequence encodes CASSSSGGSVLETQYF. With all but the CDR3 taken from the reference TRBV5-1 and TRBJ2-5 genes, the full variable domain is: KAGVTQTPRYLIKTRGQQVTLSCSPISGHRSVSWYQQTPGQGLQFLFEYFSETQRNKGNFPGRFSGRQFSNSRSEMNVSTLELGDSALYLCASSSSGGSVLETQYFGPGTRLLVL.